The 3 T cell receptor beta chains listed next were all sequenced from one sample in a study of neurological immune-mediated disorders. Time point defined: longitudinal time-point 2. TCRdb passed the 5' RACE reads through MiXCR, listing each CDR3 protein once. The sample holds approximately 85,000 distinct CDR3 sequences, roughly 13% seen once. The sample was PBMCs. These TCRs come from a female donor with HTLV-1-associated myelopathy (HAM/TSP).

This clonotype was detected a few times. The chain recombines TRBV12-3 or TRBV12-4 with TRBJ2-2; tentatively, D is TRBD1 (5 bases). This CDR3 has 14 amino acids. The germline V and J ends were trimmed by 5 bases and 7 bases, with 14 bases remaining between them. This chain's CDR3 is CASSPRLTVGELFF. CDR3 sequence (DNA): TGTGCCAGCAGTCCACGACTGACAGTCGGGGAGCTGTTTTTT.

This clonotype was picked up a small number of times. The junction and the germline gene differ at one end; a read error may be behind it. V gene TRBV7-2 combines with J gene TRBJ2-2; D may be TRBD1 (6 bases). CDR1 and CDR2 from the germline V gene are SGHTA and FQGNSA. CDR3 length: 16 residues. The CDR3 loop reads CASRRQVSSNTWELFF. CDR3 in DNA: TGTGCCAGCAGGCGACAGGTGTCTTCGAACACCTGGGAGCTGTTTTTT.

About this clonotype itself: An end of the junction does not agree with germline; a read error may underlie this. J is TRBJ1-2 and V is TRBV5-1; 9 bases are shared with TRBD1. The CDR3 length is 18 residues. CDR1 and CDR2 (germline): SGHRS, YFSETQ. The DNA of the CDR3 is TGCGCCAGCAGCTTGGAAGGACAGGGGCGAAGCTTTAACTATGGCTGCACCTTC. This gives the protein CASSLEGQGRSFNYGCTF.